The 14 T cell receptor beta chains given below trace back to one sample, sequenced in a study of blood T cells in healthy people across ages. Combining a sample-barcoded 5' primer with a J-beta primer mix, a second PCR ran for roughly 6 to 11 cycles. MiXCR, run by TCRdb on the 5' RACE reads, gives a single entry per CDR3 protein. The sample shows around 1,000,000 distinct CDR3 sequences, about 25% of them seen only once. The data were also submitted as part of a second study, on T cells of mothers and their children.

Sequenced sample: blood. Receptor source: a girl under 10 years old in good health.

The chain recombines TRBV29-1 with TRBJ1-3; D not resolved. The V end was cut by 4 bases, the J end by 4 bases, with 17 bases between. Per the germline V gene, CDR1 is SQVTM and CDR2 is ANQGSEA. This CDR3 region has 15 residues. The CDR3 spells CSVGGGPAEGNTIYF. The CDR3 region has the DNA TGCAGCGTTGGAGGAGGCCCCGCGGAAGGAAACACCATATATTTT.

The rearrangement uses TRBV9 and TRBJ2-2; possible D gene TRBD2, 7 bases. The length of the CDR3 is 15 residues. Per the germline V gene, CDR1 is SGDLS and CDR2 is YYNGEE. V lost 3 bases to trimming and J lost 3 bases, with 12 bases between them. In DNA, the CDR3 is TGTGCCAGCAGCGCGGGGGGCTCCGACACCGGGGAGCTGTTTTTT. This gives the protein CASSAGGSDTGELFF.

The chain has TRBV12-5 and TRBJ2-2; 7 nucleotides line up with TRBD1. Germline-derived CDR1 and CDR2 are LGHNT and FRNRAP. Trimming cost V 0 bases and J 4 bases; bases outside gene matches: 2. The CDR3 totals 15 residues. Written as DNA, the CDR3 is TGTGCTAGTGGTTTGGTCACAGGGGCCACCGGGGAGCTGTTTTTT. Translation: CASGLVTGATGELFF. The full variable domain, with the rest looked up from reference TRBV12-5 and TRBJ2-2, is DARVTQTPRHKVTEMGQEVTMRCQPILGHNTVFWYRQTMMQGLELLAYFRNRAPLDDSGMPKDRFSAEMPDATLATLKIQPSEPRDSAVYFCASGLVTGATGELFFGEGSRLTVL.

The rearrangement joins TRBV19 to TRBJ2-3; maybe TRBD1 (5 bases). Germline CDR1 is LNHDA and CDR2 is SQIVND (reference sequence). Trimming took off 5 bases at V and 5 bases at J, with 14 bases between the two ends. The CDR3 totals 14 residues. For the CDR3, the DNA is TGTGCCAGTAGTCCGACAGTACTGGGAGATACGCAGTATTTT. This sequence encodes CASSPTVLGDTQYF.

The rearrangement links TRBV29-1 to TRBJ1-2, with 8 nucleotides matching TRBD1. The ends lost 3 bases at V and 2 bases at J; junction bases unmatched: 2. Germline CDR1 and CDR2: SQVTM and ANQGSEA. This CDR3 has 13 amino acids. CDR3 coding DNA: TGCAGCGTTGAGGGACAGGTGAACTATGGCTACACCTTC. Its protein product is CSVEGQVNYGYTF.

The chain is built from TRBV7-3 and TRBJ1-1; no clear D. The CDR3 totals 13 residues. CDR1 SGHTA and CDR2 FQGTGA come from the germline V gene. V dropped 3 bases and J dropped 1 base, with 6 bases sitting between them. The CDR3 loop is CASSLFPNTEAFF. The DNA for the CDR3 is TGTGCCAGCAGCTTGTTTCCGAACACTGAAGCTTTCTTT. Variable domain in full (rest from reference TRBV7-3 and TRBJ1-1): GAGVSQTPSNKVTEKGKYVELRCDPISGHTALYWYRQSLGQGPEFLIYFQGTGAADDSGLPNDRFFAVRPEGSVSTLKIQRTERGDSAVYLCASSLFPNTEAFFGQGTRLTVV.

This rearrangement joins TRBV28 to TRBJ2-2, with a possible D match to TRBD2 (5 bases). The germline V gene has CDR1 MDHEN and CDR2 SYDVKM. The CDR3 covers 18 residues. The V and J ends lost 2 bases and 0 bases respectively, with 16 bases between them. This CDR3 reads CASSLPGYGIANTGELFF. In DNA, the CDR3 is TGTGCCAGCAGTTTACCAGGATACGGGATAGCGAACACCGGGGAGCTGTTTTTT.

This clonotype was recorded a few times. The CDR3 DNA sequence: TGTGCCAGCAGTTGGGGGCACAGCTACAATGAGCAGTTCTTC. Its translation: CASSWGHSYNEQFF. The chain couples TRBV27 to TRBJ2-1, with a tentative D call TRBD1 (6 bases). Trimming removed 4 bases from V and 3 bases from J, with 10 bases in between. Germline values: CDR1 MNHEY, CDR2 SMNVEV (reference sequence). This CDR3 has 14 amino acids.

V and J are TRBV25-1 and TRBJ2-3; TRBD2 matches at 13 bases. Trimming removed 7 bases from V and 0 bases from J; junction bases left unmatched: 19. The germline CDR1 and CDR2 sequences are MGHDK and SYGVNS. The CDR3 loop spans 21 amino acids. The CDR3: CASTNSLGAGTSGTSTDTQYF. The CDR3 DNA is TGTGCCAGCACCAATAGCCTGGGGGCCGGGACTAGCGGGACTAGCACAGATACGCAGTATTTT.

The chain is built from TRBV29-1 and TRBJ2-1; TRBD2 might be the D (6 bases). The germline V gene encodes CDR1 SQVTM and CDR2 ANQGSEA. V dropped 4 bases and J dropped 8 bases, with 18 bases sitting between them. The CDR3 has 14 residues. CDR3 sequence (DNA): TGCAGCGTTGGGTTAAAAAACAGGAGGGATGAGCAGTTCTTC. As protein: CSVGLKNRRDEQFF.

This clonotype has a handful of counts. The chain uses TRBV5-1 and TRBJ2-5; no firm D call. The DNA matches TRBJ2-1 better at its end, which makes the J call doubtful. In germline, CDR1 is SGHRS, CDR2 YFSETQ. The CDR3 length is 13 residues. CDR3 in DNA: TGCGCCAGCAGCTCCCTGGCCAGCAATGAGCAGTTCTTC. Translated, it gives CASSSLASNEQFF.

The chain recombines TRBV12-5 with TRBJ2-1; perhaps D is TRBD1 or TRBD2 (5 bases each). Germline V gives CDR1 LGHNT, CDR2 FRNRAP. This CDR3 has 14 residues. V dropped 3 bases and J dropped 7 bases, with 13 bases sitting between them. The CDR3 is CASGLAEGENEQFF. CDR3 sequence (DNA): TGTGCTAGTGGTTTAGCGGAAGGGGAGAATGAGCAGTTCTTC.

This clonotype was detected only a few times. V gene TRBV9 combines with J gene TRBJ1-2; weak D call: TRBD1 (6 bases). The germline gives CDR1 SGDLS, CDR2 YYNGEE. The germline V and J ends were trimmed by 0 bases and 5 bases, with 11 bases remaining between them. The CDR3 sequence is 14 residues long. The CDR3 region has the DNA TGTGCCAGCAGCGTAGGCGACAGGTTATATGGCTACACCTTC. The encoded protein is CASSVGDRLYGYTF.

This chain joins TRBV4-2 and TRBJ2-7; TRBD2 matches 11 bases. The germline CDR1 and CDR2 sequences are LGHNA and YNFKEQ. V lost 6 bases to trimming and J lost 6 bases; unmatched junction nucleotides: 7. The CDR3 sequence is 14 residues long. CDR3 protein: CASRQLAGEREQYF. DNA of the CDR3: TGTGCCAGCAGGCAACTAGCGGGAGAACGCGAGCAGTACTTC.